Shown below are 20 T cell receptor beta chains from a single sample sequenced in a study of OX40 agonist ivuxolimab in advanced cancers. Libraries were prepared by immunoSEQ multiplex PCR; TCRdb keeps only in-frame clonotypes and omits some of them. The data hold approximately 68,000 clones, with approximately 86% observed a single time. Sample: CD4+ or CD8+ T cells sorted from blood, taken in a trial of the OX40 agonist ivuxolimab. All receptors derive from an adult with an advanced solid tumor such as melanoma, head and neck, liver or kidney cancer.

The CDR3 DNA reads TGTGCCAGCAGCCCAGGGTTTAGGTATAGCAATCAGCCCCAGCATTTT. It specifies CASSPGFRYSNQPQHF. The chain uses TRBV5-5 and TRBJ1-5, with a tentative D call TRBD1 (5 bases). This CDR3 has 16 residues. Trimming shortened V by 4 bases and J by 0 bases, and 14 bases separated the two germline ends. Germline V CDR1 and CDR2: SGHKS, YYEKEE (reference sequence).

This rearrangement joins TRBV29-1 to TRBJ1-5, with a possible D match to TRBD1 (6 bases). CDR1 is SQVTM and CDR2 is ANQGSEA in the germline V gene. The CDR3 runs 12 residues. The V end was cut by 6 bases, the J end by 1 base, with 7 bases between. The CDR3 nucleotides are TGCAGCGTAGGGGGAAGCAATCAGCCCCAGCATTTT. Translation gives CSVGGSNQPQHF.

This clone was recorded a few times. This chain connects TRBV28 to TRBJ2-2; 12 bases are shared with TRBD1. The V and J ends lost 1 base and 1 base, in that order; junction bases with no gene match: 4. The V gene's germline CDR1 is MDHEN and CDR2 SYDVKM. This CDR3 is built from 18 residues. CDR3 in amino acids: CASSLSGTGGLNTGELFF. CDR3 bases: TGTGCCAGCAGTTTATCTGGGACAGGGGGCTTGAACACCGGGGAGCTGTTTTTT.

The table lists this clone with a count of one. The chain is built from TRBV6-5 and TRBJ1-1; unclear D gene. The CDR3 is 14 residues long. CDR1 and CDR2 from the germline V gene are MNHEY and SVGAGI. V shed 0 bases and J shed 5 bases, with 10 bases lying between them. The CDR3 nucleotides read TGTGCCAGCAGTTACTCGACGGTACGAACTGAAGCTTTCTTT. This translates into CASSYSTVRTEAFF.

The chain recombines TRBV19 with TRBJ2-3, with a possible D match to TRBD1 (5 bases). Germline values: CDR1 LNHDA, CDR2 SQIVND (reference sequence). Trimming removed 3 bases at V and 5 bases at J, with 9 bases between. The CDR3 runs 13 residues. The CDR3 sequence is CASSIIREDTQYF. The CDR3 nucleotides read TGTGCCAGTAGTATTATCAGGGAAGATACGCAGTATTTT.

About this clone itself: One end of the junction fails to match germline, which may point to a read error. The chain uses TRBV5-6 and TRBJ1-1; 9 positions agree with TRBD1. CDR1 and CDR2 (germline): SGHDT, YYEEEE. This CDR3 has 14 residues. CDR3 region: CASRRDRGNAEAFF. CDR3 nucleotides: TGTGCCAGCAGACGAGACAGGGGGAACGCTGAAGCTTTCTTT. The variable domain in full, with the rest retrieved from reference TRBV5-6 and TRBJ1-1, is DAGVTQSPTHLIKTRGQQVTLRCSPKSGHDTVSWYQQALGQGPQFIFQYYEEEERQRGNFPDRFSGHQFPNYSSELNVNALLLGDSALYLCASRRDRGNAEAFFGQGTRLTVV.

The chain carries TRBV6-5 and TRBJ1-1; D gene unclear. There are 12 residues in the CDR3. CDR1 MNHEY and CDR2 SVGAGI come from the germline V gene. Trimming pared 8 bases from V and 0 bases from J, leaving 7 bases between. The DNA of the CDR3 is TGTGCCAGCGGGCGTTTGAACACTGAAGCTTTCTTT. Translation gives CASGRLNTEAFF.

This sequence joins TRBV11-3 and TRBJ2-3, with 7 positions matching TRBD1. Germline V gene lookup returns CDR1 SGHNT and CDR2 YENEEA. Unmatched junction bases numbered 7, after V lost 6 bases and J lost 4 bases. CDR3 length: 14 amino acids. The CDR3 here is CASSPRQGSDTQYF. Here the CDR3 DNA reads TGTGCCAGCAGTCCGCGACAGGGATCAGATACGCAGTATTTT. Variable domain in full (rest from reference TRBV11-3 and TRBJ2-3): EAGVVQSPRYKIIEKKQPVAFWCNPISGHNTLYWYLQNLGQGPELLIRYENEEAVDDSQLPKDRFSAERLKGVDSTLKIQPAELGDSAVYLCASSPRQGSDTQYFGPGTRLTVL.

The J gene is TRBJ2-1, the V gene TRBV6-5; 7 bases map to TRBD1. Trimming took 4 bases from V and 6 from J; bases not matched to a gene: 3. In germline, CDR1 is MNHEY, CDR2 SVGAGI. The CDR3 runs 13 residues. CDR3 coding DNA: TGTGCCAGCAGTTCGCGGACAGGCAATGAGCAGTTCTTC. Protein product: CASSSRTGNEQFF.

The CDR3 DNA reads TGTGCCAGCAGCCCCTATACGGACAGGGTAGAGACCCAGTACTTC. Its translation: CASSPYTDRVETQYF. The rearrangement uses TRBV11-2 and TRBJ2-5, with 8 positions matching TRBD1. The germline V gene encodes CDR1 SGHAT and CDR2 FQNNGV. The V segment lost 5 bases and the J segment 4 bases; nucleotides outside the gene matches: 9. This CDR3 spans 15 amino acids.

This chain links TRBV6-6 with TRBJ2-1, with D hard to call. The V gene lost 4 bases and the J gene lost 16 bases, with 17 bases spanning the gap. Germline V lookup: CDR1 MNHNY, CDR2 SVGAGI (reference sequence). The CDR3 spans 12 residues. The DNA of the CDR3 is TGTGCCAGCAGTTCTGTGGTCGGAGAGAGATTCTTC. It specifies CASSSVVGERFF.

This sequence joins TRBV7-9 and TRBJ2-7, with 8 bases aligning to TRBD1. V lost 7 bases and J lost 2; bases outside the gene matches: 4. Germline assignment: CDR1 SEHNR and CDR2 FQNEAQ (reference sequence). The CDR3 extends over 13 amino acids. In nucleotides, the CDR3 is TGTGCCAGCACCCGGACAGGGACCTACGAGCAGTACTTC. It specifies CASTRTGTYEQYF.

The rearrangement joins TRBV7-2 to TRBJ2-7; D is possibly TRBD1 (6 bases). The CDR3 is 15 amino acids. In germline, CDR1 is SGHTA, CDR2 FQGNSA. The V and J ends lost 0 bases and 2 bases respectively, with 11 bases between them. As DNA, the CDR3 is TGTGCCAGCAGCTTAGCCCCGGACAGAGCCTACGAGCAGTACTTC. It specifies CASSLAPDRAYEQYF. The full variable domain, its missing parts supplied by reference TRBV7-2 and TRBJ2-7, is GAGVSQSPSNKVTEKGKDVELRCDPISGHTALYWYRQSLGQGLEFLIYFQGNSAPDKSGLPSDRFSAERTGGSVSTLTIQRTQQEDSAVYLCASSLAPDRAYEQYFGPGTRLTVT.

The gene calls are TRBV30 and TRBJ1-6; D is possibly TRBD1 (5 bases). The length of the CDR3 is 12 residues. Looked up from germline, CDR1 is GTSNPN and CDR2 is SVGIG (reference sequence). V was trimmed by 0 bases and J by 15 bases, leaving 12 bases between them. The CDR3 is CAWSVTRGLLHF. The CDR3, as DNA: TGTGCCTGGAGTGTAACAAGGGGACTCCTCCACTTT.

The V and J genes are TRBV6-1 and TRBJ1-1; D is unresolved. The V gene lost 4 bases and the J gene lost 1 base, with 13 bases spanning the gap. This CDR3 region has 15 residues. Per the germline V gene, CDR1 is MNHNS and CDR2 is SASEGT. CDR3 in amino acids: CASSVGINPNTEAFF. The CDR3 DNA reads TGTGCCAGCAGTGTGGGCATAAACCCGAACACTGAAGCTTTCTTT.

In its sample, this clone was seen once. The CDR3 protein is CASSNPSGGDTGELFF. CDR3 coding DNA: TGTGCCAGCAGCAACCCGAGCGGGGGGGACACCGGGGAGCTGTTTTTT. The chain employs TRBV5-4 and TRBJ2-2; 10 bases map to TRBD2. CDR1 SGHNT and CDR2 YYREEE come from the germline V gene (reference sequence). This CDR3 is 16 amino acids long. V lost 4 bases to trimming and J lost 3 bases; unmatched junction nucleotides: 6.

The V call is TRBV2, the J call TRBJ2-7, with TRBD1 matching over 8 bases. Trimming removed 6 bases from V and 2 bases from J; junction bases left unmatched: 3. This CDR3 is built from 13 residues. Germline values: CDR1 SNHLY, CDR2 FYNNEI. CDR3 amino acids: CASRGQATYEQYF. The DNA for the CDR3 is TGTGCCAGCAGGGGACAGGCCACCTACGAGCAGTACTTC.

This clone was observed a single time. Other DNA sequences within the sample encode an identical CDR3. V usage is TRBV28 and J usage is TRBJ1-2, with 7 bases that match TRBD1. The CDR3 runs to 14 residues. CDR1 is MDHEN, CDR2 SYDVKM, per germline. The V segment lost 7 bases and the J segment 5 bases; nucleotides outside the gene matches: 10. CDR3 region: CASINRGSGYGYTF. CDR3 coding DNA: TGTGCCAGCATCAACAGGGGATCAGGGTATGGCTACACCTTC.

V and J are TRBV4-3 and TRBJ2-2; D is perhaps TRBD1 or TRBD2 (5 bases each). Germline CDR1 is LGHNA and CDR2 is YSLEER. The CDR3 sequence is 20 residues long. Trimming stripped 1 base from V and 7 bases from J, with 28 bases between. The CDR3 here is CASSQVGVGVRRGVDGELFF. The CDR3 bases are TGCGCCAGCAGCCAAGTAGGGGTAGGGGTCCGCCGAGGGGTTGACGGGGAGCTGTTTTTT.

The chain links TRBV9 to TRBJ2-1; the match to TRBD2 covers 7 bases. After removal of 0 bases from V and 4 bases from J, the junction contained 7 bases not matched to a gene. The CDR3 is 16 amino acids. Germline V gene lookup returns CDR1 SGDLS and CDR2 YYNGEE. As DNA, the CDR3 is TGTGCCAGCAGCGTAGGACTGGGGCGGGGGTACAATGAGCAGTTCTTC. This gives the protein CASSVGLGRGYNEQFF.